One sample yielded the 9 T cell receptor beta chains listed below, sequenced in a study of CD8 T cells in ankylosing spondylitis. Findings and limits, study-wide: One TCR beta motif, made up of 7 or 8 highly homologous variants, appeared characteristic of ankylosing spondylitis blood.

For these TCRs, the target antigens are not known. MiXCR, run by TCRdb on the 5' RACE reads, gives a single entry per CDR3 protein. The table includes over 450,000 distinct CDR3 sequences, about 13% detected once. The sequencing input was blood, either unsorted or a sorted T cell fraction (not recorded which). These receptors were collected from a male donor with ankylosing spondylitis.

This clonotype was counted many times. This chain links TRBV12-3 or TRBV12-4 with TRBJ2-4; D remains ambiguous. The CDR3 is made up of 12 amino acids. The V and J ends lost 3 bases and 7 bases respectively, with 7 bases between them. Here the CDR3 DNA reads TGTGCCAGCAGTTTTGGCAGGAACATTCAGTACTTC. The encoded protein is CASSFGRNIQYF.

V usage is TRBV20-1 and J usage is TRBJ2-3; D may be TRBD1 (5 bases). Germline CDR1 is DFQATT and CDR2 is SNEGSKA (reference sequence). The CDR3 is 14 amino acids. Trimming stripped 3 bases from V and 2 bases from J, with 12 bases between. CDR3: CSARVTGATDTQYF. The CDR3 DNA sequence: TGCAGTGCTAGGGTAACAGGAGCCACAGATACGCAGTATTTT.

There are a few counts of this clonotype. The chain combines TRBV19 with TRBJ2-1, with D possibly matching TRBD1 (6 bases). CDR1 and CDR2 from the germline V gene are LNHDA and SQIVND (reference sequence). This CDR3 has 14 residues. V was clipped by 8 bases and J by 0 bases, with 11 bases between them. The CDR3 bases are TGTGCCAGTGCCGGGACAATCTCCTACAATGAGCAGTTCTTC. Translation gives CASAGTISYNEQFF.

In its sample, this clonotype was seen a few times. The rearrangement uses TRBV11-3 and TRBJ2-1; unclear D gene. V lost 1 base and J 8 bases, leaving 6 bases between the germline ends. This CDR3 comprises 12 residues. Germline V gene lookup returns CDR1 SGHNT and CDR2 YENEEA. The CDR3, as DNA: TGTGCCAGCAGCTTAGTTAGTGATGAGCAGTTCTTC. It yields the protein CASSLVSDEQFF. The complete variable domain, with remaining parts taken from reference TRBV11-3 and TRBJ2-1, reads EAGVVQSPRYKIIEKKQPVAFWCNPISGHNTLYWYLQNLGQGPELLIRYENEEAVDDSQLPKDRFSAERLKGVDSTLKIQPAELGDSAVYLCASSLVSDEQFFGPGTRLTVL.

This clonotype was seen repeatedly, ten times or more. This chain links TRBV5-1 with TRBJ1-2; a possible D gene is TRBD1 (5 bases). Germline assignment: CDR1 SGHRS and CDR2 YFSETQ. The length of the CDR3 is 16 residues. V lost 0 bases to trimming and J lost 3 bases, with 15 bases between them. The CDR3 DNA follows: TGCGCCAGCAGCTTGGCCCTCTGGGGGAGAGACTATGGCTACACCTTC. It encodes CASSLALWGRDYGYTF.

The chain couples TRBV7-9 to TRBJ2-1; possible D gene TRBD2, 6 bases. CDR1 and CDR2 (germline): SEHNR, FQNEAQ (reference sequence). There are 16 residues in the CDR3. V shed 4 bases and J shed 1 base, with 14 bases lying between them. In nucleotides, the CDR3 is TGTGCCAGCAGCTGGCCCCCGGGAGCTTCCTACAATGAGCAGTTCTTC. As protein: CASSWPPGASYNEQFF.

This clonotype was seen a few times. The V call is TRBV5-1, the J call TRBJ1-2, with D possibly matching TRBD1 (5 bases). CDR3 length equals 15 residues. Trimming cost V 1 base and J 5 bases, with 15 bases left between them. The germline V gene has CDR1 SGHRS and CDR2 YFSETQ. The CDR3 loop is CASSLQGELRYGYTF. As DNA, the CDR3 is TGCGCCAGCAGCTTGCAAGGGGAGCTAAGATATGGCTACACCTTC. The entire variable domain, with the rest obtained from reference TRBV5-1 and TRBJ1-2, is as follows: KAGVTQTPRYLIKTRGQQVTLSCSPISGHRSVSWYQQTPGQGLQFLFEYFSETQRNKGNFPGRFSGRQFSNSRSEMNVSTLELGDSALYLCASSLQGELRYGYTFGSGTRLTVV.

This rearrangement joins TRBV9 to TRBJ1-1; 7 bases fit TRBD1. Trimming at V came to 3 bases and at J to 0 bases, leaving 11 bases not matched to a gene. This CDR3 is built from 17 residues. Per germline, CDR1 SGDLS and CDR2 YYNGEE. The CDR3 DNA reads TGTGCCAGCAGCGGGCAGACAGGGTATTATATGAACACTGAAGCTTTCTTT. Protein: CASSGQTGYYMNTEAFF. Filled out from reference TRBV9 and TRBJ1-1, the complete variable domain reads DSGVTQTPKHLITATGQRVTLRCSPRSGDLSVYWYQQSLDQGLQFLIQYYNGEERAKGNILERFSAQQFPDLHSELNLSSLELGDSALYFCASSGQTGYYMNTEAFFGQGTRLTVV.

The CDR3 protein is CASSAGTSLYEQYF. The CDR3 bases are TGTGCCAGCAGTGCCGGGACTAGCCTCTACGAGCAGTACTTC. This chain connects TRBV6-1 to TRBJ2-7; 9 nucleotides line up with TRBD2. Trimming at V came to 4 bases and at J to 3 bases, leaving 4 bases not matched to a gene. The CDR3 loop spans 14 amino acids. Germline CDR1 MNHNS, CDR2 SASEGT.